This T cell receptor (beta chain) is drawn from a study of blood T cell repertoires in COVID-19. This CDR3 comprises 12 residues. Germline V gene sequence: CDR1 SGHRS, CDR2 YFSETQ. V lost 4 bases to trimming and J lost 6 bases; unmatched junction nucleotides: 3. Sequencing was performed with immunoSEQ multiplex PCR; in TCRdb, only in-frame clones are kept and a portion is missing. Among some 190,000 clones listed, 86% were seen once. The chain is built from TRBV5-1 and TRBJ1-1, with 7 bases fitting TRBD1. The TCR was taken from a woman aged 40-49 years in a cohort exposed to, infected with or recovered from COVID-19 (not recorded which). Sequencing input: PBMCs or T cells enriched from blood (not recorded which). The CDR3 here is CASSPTGSEAFF. The CDR3 coding sequence is TGCGCCAGCAGCCCGACAGGGTCTGAAGCTTTCTTT.